The T cell receptor beta chain described here comes from a study of control samples from healthy donors and cancer patients (dated by TCRdb to the early 2020s). Receptors were amplified or captured by the immunoSEQ multiplex PCR assay. As stored in TCRdb, this immuneACCESS dataset retains in-frame rearrangements with V and J assigned. A fraction of the clones does not appear; measured against another copy, unresolved V genes explain less than half of the discrepancy, and the remainder lacks a known reason. The sample table shows fewer than 90,000 clones, and 70% to 90% are seen once. About a fifth of the sample is in the top ten clones. In the germline V gene (reference sequence), CDR1 corresponds to LNHNV and CDR2 to YYDKDF. Germline trimming amounts to 0 bases on V and 5 bases on J, with 5 as the count of junction bases outside the gene matches. Including cysteine and phenylalanine, the CDR3 has 16 amino acids. Just CDR3 DNA is preserved here, 48 bases in frame from base 1.

Comment on this clone: Its antigen is not yet known. No much larger clone is present one base from it, and per-base qualities are unavailable.

This sequence originates from a man in his forties or fifties in good health. This receptor chain uses TRBV15 and TRBJ1-4, with 8 junctional bases fitting TRBD1. Sequencing was done on a sample of blood. The DNA reads as follows: TGTGCCACCAGCAGAGATCCCAGGACAGGGAATGAAAAACTGTTTTTT. Protein translation: CATSRDPRTGNEKLFF.